Below, 28 T cell receptor beta chains from the same sample are listed, as sequenced in a study of response to subunit inactivated influenza vaccine. TCRdb re-analysed the RT-PCR reads in MiXCR, keeping a single row per CDR3 protein. The sample has 450,000 to 550,000 distinct CDR3 sequences, 25% seen once. The material was CD4+ T cells sorted from PBMCs, obtained 5 days after vaccination. These receptors were obtained from a middle-aged man who received an inactivated influenza vaccine.

V and J are TRBV20-1 and TRBJ1-5, with D possibly being TRBD1 (6 bases). The V gene lost 5 bases and the J gene lost 3 bases, with 11 bases spanning the gap. This CDR3 is built from 13 residues. CDR1 DFQATT and CDR2 SNEGSKA come from the germline V gene (reference sequence). CDR3 residues: CSAGGRANQPQHF. The CDR3 bases are TGCAGTGCTGGGGGCAGGGCCAATCAGCCCCAGCATTTT.

The rearrangement uses TRBV12-3 or TRBV12-4 and TRBJ2-1; D remains ambiguous. V shed 5 bases and J shed 3 bases, with 14 bases lying between them. The CDR3 has 15 residues. The DNA for the CDR3 is TGTGCCAGCAGTCCCTACTTGTTGGTCTACAATGAGCAGTTCTTC. Translated, it gives CASSPYLLVYNEQFF.

The chain recombines TRBV20-1 with TRBJ1-1, with a possible D match to TRBD1 (6 bases). The V and J ends lost 1 base and 1 base respectively, with 10 bases between them. CDR3 length: 14 amino acids. Per the germline V gene, CDR1 is DFQATT and CDR2 is SNEGSKA (reference sequence). CDR3 sequence (DNA): TGCAGTGCTAGAGCCGGGACACCGAACACTGAAGCTTTCTTT. This gives the protein CSARAGTPNTEAFF.

This clonotype occurred a few times. The chain joins TRBV28 to TRBJ2-7, with no clear D. CDR1 MDHEN and CDR2 SYDVKM come from the germline V gene. The CDR3 has 11 amino acids. The germline V and J ends were trimmed by 0 bases and 7 bases, with 4 bases remaining between them. CDR3 DNA: TGTGCCAGCAGTTTATGGGCGGAGCAGTACTTC. Protein product: CASSLWAEQYF.

The chain recombines TRBV24-1 with TRBJ2-5; weak D call: TRBD1 (6 bases). Germline values: CDR1 KGHDR, CDR2 SFDVKD. The CDR3 extends over 14 amino acids. V dropped 3 bases and J dropped 3 bases, with 10 bases sitting between them. The CDR3 sequence: CATSDGGAEETQYF. CDR3 nucleotide sequence: TGTGCCACCAGTGATGGGGGCGCGGAAGAGACCCAGTACTTC.

CDR3 DNA sequence: TGTGCCAGCAGTTATGACTACGAGCAGTACTTC. Its translation is CASSYDYEQYF. This rearrangement joins TRBV6-6 to TRBJ2-7; D not resolved. This CDR3 comprises 11 residues. Trimming left V 3 bases short and J 3 bases short, with 3 bases between. Germline loops: CDR1 MNHNY, CDR2 SVGAGI (reference sequence).

This clonotype was detected many times. CDR3 in amino acids: CASRQTGTANQPQHF. In DNA, the CDR3 is TGCGCCAGCAGACAAACCGGGACAGCCAATCAGCCCCAGCATTTT. The chain recombines TRBV4-1 with TRBJ1-5; 7 bases align to TRBD1. This CDR3 is built from 15 residues. The junction had 8 bases not matched to a gene; V was cut back by 6 bases and J by 3 bases. Germline V gene lookup returns CDR1 MGHRA and CDR2 YSYEKL.

V and J are TRBV30 and TRBJ2-7; TRBD2 aligns across 10 bases. The junction had 5 bases not matched to a gene; V was cut back by 0 bases and J by 6 bases. The CDR3 runs 14 residues. From germline, CDR1 is GTSNPN and CDR2 SVGIG (reference sequence). In DNA form, the CDR3 reads TGTGCCTGGAGTGTACTAGCGGGGCCGACCGAGCAGTACTTC. Translation gives CAWSVLAGPTEQYF.

This clonotype was detected only a few times. The CDR3 DNA reads as TGTGCCAGCAGCGCCTCGGGACAGGGGACAAACACCGGGGAGCTGTTTTTT. Its protein product is CASSASGQGTNTGELFF. This sequence joins TRBV13 and TRBJ2-2, with 10 bases fitting TRBD1. CDR1 is PRHDT and CDR2 is FYEKMQ in the germline V gene (reference sequence). V was pared by 5 bases and J by 2 bases, with 8 bases of the junction left unmatched. CDR3 length: 17 residues. Drawing the rest from reference TRBV13 and TRBJ2-2, the complete variable domain is AAGVIQSPRHLIKEKRETATLKCYPIPRHDTVYWYQQGPGQDPQFLISFYEKMQSDKGSIPDRFSAQQFSDYHSELNMSSLELGDSALYFCASSASGQGTNTGELFFGEGSRLTVL.

This clonotype has a handful of counts. V usage is TRBV11-2 and J usage is TRBJ2-3; the match to TRBD2 covers 11 bases. Germline CDR1 and CDR2: SGHAT and FQNNGV. The trim removed 6 bases at V and 3 bases at J, leaving 11 bases unmatched. This CDR3 contains 17 residues. CDR3 region: CASSFSGTSGITDTQYF. The CDR3, as DNA: TGTGCCAGCAGTTTTTCCGGGACTAGCGGTATTACAGATACGCAGTATTTT.

This rearrangement joins TRBV20-1 to TRBJ2-3; 9 nucleotides line up with TRBD2. Germline CDR1 DFQATT, CDR2 SNEGSKA (reference sequence). The CDR3 extends over 15 amino acids. The junction had 7 bases not matched to a gene; V was cut back by 3 bases and J by 3 bases. CDR3 amino acids: CSASASGDGTDTQYF. The CDR3 DNA sequence: TGCAGTGCTAGTGCTAGCGGGGATGGGACAGATACGCAGTATTTT.

The V and J genes are TRBV20-1 and TRBJ1-2, with D unclear. This CDR3 is built from 13 residues. Per germline, CDR1 DFQATT and CDR2 SNEGSKA (reference sequence). V shed 3 bases and J shed 4 bases, with 12 bases lying between them. CDR3 sequence (DNA): TGCAGTGCTAGGAGCGGAGCTGGCTATGGCTACACCTTC. Amino acids: CSARSGAGYGYTF.

This clonotype was picked up many times. The chain links TRBV10-3 to TRBJ2-1; 13 bases agree with TRBD2. J gave up 8 bases and V 10 bases, and 5 bases lay outside the gene matches. CDR3 size: 13 residues. Looked up from germline, CDR1 is ENHRY and CDR2 is SYGVKD. CDR3 nucleotide sequence: TGTGCCACCGGGACTAGCGGGGATCATGAGCAGTTCTTC. Residues: CATGTSGDHEQFF.

This clonotype was seen once. The chain carries TRBV20-1 and TRBJ2-5; D gene ambiguous. V was cut by 1 base and J by 2 bases, with 20 bases left in between. The CDR3 extends over 17 amino acids. Germline CDR1 DFQATT, CDR2 SNEGSKA (reference sequence). In DNA form, the CDR3 reads TGCAGTGCTAGAGGCCTTCAGGAAGGTGATCGGCAAGAGACCCAGTACTTC. Amino acids: CSARGLQEGDRQETQYF.

The rearrangement links TRBV5-5 to TRBJ2-2; no definite D call. The ends were cut back, 1 base at V and 6 bases at J, with 7 bases in the middle. This CDR3 comprises 13 residues. CDR1 and CDR2 (germline): SGHKS, YYEKEE (reference sequence). CDR3: CASSLIVSGELFF. CDR3 bases: TGTGCCAGCAGCTTGATTGTATCCGGGGAGCTGTTTTTT.

V and J are TRBV5-1 and TRBJ2-1, with D uncertain. Trimming took off 0 bases at V and 2 bases at J, with 9 bases between the two ends. The CDR3 spans 15 residues. Germline CDR1 SGHRS, CDR2 YFSETQ. The CDR3 nucleotides are TGCGCCAGCAGCTTGGCACTTGAAACCTACAATGAGCAGTTCTTC. It encodes CASSLALETYNEQFF.

The sample holds a few counts of this clonotype. This chain links TRBV7-2 with TRBJ2-3; TRBD2 matches 14 bases. This CDR3 region has 16 residues. CDR1 is SGHTA and CDR2 is FQGNSA in the germline V gene. V was clipped by 5 bases and J by 7 bases; unmatched bases: 8. The DNA for the CDR3 is TGTGCCAGCAGCCCCGGGACTAGCGGGGGAAGGAATACGCAGTATTTT. Amino acid sequence: CASSPGTSGGRNTQYF.

The J gene is TRBJ1-1, the V gene TRBV5-4; unclear D gene. Trimming took off 3 bases at V and 1 base at J, with 13 bases between the two ends. The CDR3 has 15 amino acids. Germline V gene sequence: CDR1 SGHNT, CDR2 YYREEE (reference sequence). This CDR3 reads CASSSPTTQNTEAFF. The CDR3 DNA is TGTGCCAGCAGCTCCCCTACCACACAGAACACTGAAGCTTTCTTT.

The V gene is TRBV7-9, the J gene TRBJ2-5; 8 bases are a match to TRBD2. The germline V gene encodes CDR1 SEHNR and CDR2 FQNEAQ (reference sequence). V trimming: 5 bases; J trimming: 2 bases; junction bases outside the gene matches: 4. This CDR3 has 14 amino acids. The CDR3 DNA sequence: TGTGCCAGCAGCCAACTAGCGGAACAAGAGACCCAGTACTTC. As protein: CASSQLAEQETQYF.

This sequence joins TRBV7-9 and TRBJ1-2, with 7 positions matching TRBD1. Germline assignment: CDR1 SEHNR and CDR2 FQNEAQ (reference sequence). Trimming at V came to 5 bases and at J to 7 bases, leaving 4 bases not matched to a gene. The CDR3 extends over 12 amino acids. The CDR3 DNA sequence: TGTGCCAGCAGCGCGTGGACAGGTGGCTACACCTTC. This translates into CASSAWTGGYTF.

V gene TRBV4-2 combines with J gene TRBJ2-1; a possible D gene is TRBD2 (6 bases). The CDR3 totals 13 residues. CDR1 LGHNA and CDR2 YNFKEQ come from the germline V gene. Trimming took off 9 bases at V and 5 bases at J, with 14 bases between the two ends. In DNA, the CDR3 is TGTGCCAGACGGGACTCTAGCCACAATGAGCAGTTCTTC. Its protein is CARRDSSHNEQFF.

This clonotype was detected only a few times. CDR3 nucleotides: TGTGCCAGCAGCCCCGGTCGGACAGGGTTTCACAATGAGCAGTTCTTC. Translated, it gives CASSPGRTGFHNEQFF. The chain combines TRBV7-3 with TRBJ2-1; TRBD1 matches at 8 bases. The germline CDR1 and CDR2 sequences are SGHTA and FQGTGA. The junction had 11 bases not matched to a gene; V was cut back by 5 bases and J by 5 bases. CDR3 length: 16 residues. The complete variable domain, with remaining parts taken from reference TRBV7-3 and TRBJ2-1, reads GAGVSQTPSNKVTEKGKYVELRCDPISGHTALYWYRQSLGQGPEFLIYFQGTGAADDSGLPNDRFFAVRPEGSVSTLKIQRTERGDSAVYLCASSPGRTGFHNEQFFGPGTRLTVL.

This clonotype was counted between two and nine times. The rearrangement joins TRBV6-1 to TRBJ2-1, with TRBD2 matching 9 bases. The V segment lost 9 bases and the J segment 7 bases; nucleotides outside the gene matches: 13. The germline CDR1 and CDR2 sequences are MNHNS and SASEGT. There are 15 residues in the CDR3. CDR3 DNA: TGTGCCAGTTCCCCGCGGGGGGGCCCGAGAAATGAGCAGTTCTTC. Translation gives CASSPRGGPRNEQFF.

This clonotype has a handful of counts. The chain is built from TRBV12-3 or TRBV12-4 and TRBJ1-5; 12 nucleotides agree with TRBD1. The V and J ends lost 5 bases and 5 bases, in that order; junction bases with no gene match: 7. This CDR3 has 16 residues. The CDR3 DNA reads as TGTGCCAGCAGTCTGGGGGGACAGGGGGCATATCAGCCCCAGCATTTT. Protein sequence: CASSLGGQGAYQPQHF.

The chain combines TRBV3-1 with TRBJ2-7; 7 nucleotides match TRBD2. Trimming cost V 4 bases and J 0 bases; bases outside gene matches: 3. The V gene's germline CDR1 is LGHDT and CDR2 YNNKEL (reference sequence). This CDR3 is built from 14 residues. Written as DNA, the CDR3 is TGTGCCAGCAGCCCAGCGGGACGCTCCTACGAGCAGTACTTC. This codes for CASSPAGRSYEQYF.

This clonotype came up a few times. This chain links TRBV7-3 with TRBJ2-3; D gene uncertain. The germline V gene has CDR1 SGHTA and CDR2 FQGTGA. V dropped 4 bases and J dropped 2 bases, with 7 bases sitting between them. The CDR3 covers 13 residues. CDR3 sequence: CASSSHNTDTQYF. The CDR3 DNA reads as TGTGCCAGCAGCTCTCATAACACAGATACGCAGTATTTT.

The J gene is TRBJ2-1, the V gene TRBV20-1; a possible D gene is TRBD1 (6 bases). Trimming took 5 bases from V and 5 from J, leaving 13 bases between them. The CDR3 totals 13 residues. CDR1 is DFQATT and CDR2 is SNEGSKA in the germline V gene (reference sequence). The DNA of the CDR3 is TGCAGTGCTCCCAGGACAGCGCACAATGAGCAGTTCTTC. It codes for CSAPRTAHNEQFF.

The chain has TRBV12-3 or TRBV12-4 and TRBJ2-2; TRBD2 matches at 7 bases. This CDR3 has 16 residues. V was pared by 7 bases and J by 0 bases, with 8 bases of the junction left unmatched. For the CDR3, the DNA is TGTGCCAGCACCAACCCGACTAGCCCGAACACCGGGGAGCTGTTTTTT. Its translation: CASTNPTSPNTGELFF.